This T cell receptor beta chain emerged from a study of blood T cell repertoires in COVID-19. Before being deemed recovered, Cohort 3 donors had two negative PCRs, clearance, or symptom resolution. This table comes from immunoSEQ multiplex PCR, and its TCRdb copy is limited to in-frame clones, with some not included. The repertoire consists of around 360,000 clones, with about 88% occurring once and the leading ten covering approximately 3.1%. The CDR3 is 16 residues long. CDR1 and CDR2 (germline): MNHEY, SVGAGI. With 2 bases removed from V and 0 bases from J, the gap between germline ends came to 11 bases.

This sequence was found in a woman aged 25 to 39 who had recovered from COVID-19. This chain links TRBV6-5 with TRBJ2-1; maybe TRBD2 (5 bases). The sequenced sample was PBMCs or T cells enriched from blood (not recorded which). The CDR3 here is CASSYPGGISYNEQFF. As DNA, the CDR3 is TGTGCCAGCAGTTACCCTGGAGGCATCTCCTACAATGAGCAGTTCTTC.